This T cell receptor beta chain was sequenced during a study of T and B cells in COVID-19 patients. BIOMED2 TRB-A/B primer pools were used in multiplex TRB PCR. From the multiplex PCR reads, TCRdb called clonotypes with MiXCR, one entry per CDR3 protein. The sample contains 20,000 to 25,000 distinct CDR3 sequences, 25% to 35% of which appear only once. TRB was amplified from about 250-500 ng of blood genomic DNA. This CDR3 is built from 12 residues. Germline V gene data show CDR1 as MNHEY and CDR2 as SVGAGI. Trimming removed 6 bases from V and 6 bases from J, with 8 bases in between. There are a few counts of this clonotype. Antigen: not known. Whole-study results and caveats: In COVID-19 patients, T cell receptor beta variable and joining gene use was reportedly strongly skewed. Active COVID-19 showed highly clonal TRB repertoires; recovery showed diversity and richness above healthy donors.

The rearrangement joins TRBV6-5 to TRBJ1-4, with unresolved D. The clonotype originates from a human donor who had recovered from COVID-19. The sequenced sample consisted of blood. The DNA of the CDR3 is TGTGCCAGCAGATCCGCCGATGAAAAACTGTTTTTT. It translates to CASRSADEKLFF.